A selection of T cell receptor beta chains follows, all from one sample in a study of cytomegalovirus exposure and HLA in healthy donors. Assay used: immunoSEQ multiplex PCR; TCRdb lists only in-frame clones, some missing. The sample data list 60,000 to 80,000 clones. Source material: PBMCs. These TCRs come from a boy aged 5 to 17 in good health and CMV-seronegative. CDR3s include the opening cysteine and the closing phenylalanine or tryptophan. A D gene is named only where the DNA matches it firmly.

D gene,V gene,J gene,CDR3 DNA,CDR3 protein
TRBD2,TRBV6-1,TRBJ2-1,TGTGCCAGCGTTAGCGGGGACCCCAATGAGCAGTTCTTC,CASVSGDPNEQFF
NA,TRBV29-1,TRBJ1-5,TGCAGCGTTACTGTTCCAAACGGGCCCCAGCATTTT,CSVTVPNGPQHF
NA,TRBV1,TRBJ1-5,TGCACCAGCAGCCAAGATCTTCACATTATTAGCAATCAGCCCCAGCATTTT,CTSSQDLHIISNQPQHF
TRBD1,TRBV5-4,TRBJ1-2,TGTGCCAGCAGCTTGTTGGACAGGGTTAACTATGGCTACACCTTC,CASSLLDRVNYGYTF
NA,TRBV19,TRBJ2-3,TGTGCCAGTAGTATAGATCGCACAGGCAGCACAGATACGCAGTATTTT,CASSIDRTGSTDTQYF
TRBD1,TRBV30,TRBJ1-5,TGTGCCTGGACCGGTTCAGGGGGACAGCCCCAGCATTTT,CAWTGSGGQPQHF
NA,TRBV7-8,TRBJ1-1,TGTGCCAGCAGCTTACAGGAGGTGAACACTGAAGCTTTCTTT,CASSLQEVNTEAFF
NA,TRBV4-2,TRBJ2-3,TGTGCCAGCAGCCAAGGCCTCCTCGGGGGAGGCACAGATACGCAGTATTTT,CASSQGLLGGGTDTQYF
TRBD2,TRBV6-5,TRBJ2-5,TGTGCCAGCAGTTACCACCCGCTAGCGGGAACAGAGACCCAGTACTTC,CASSYHPLAGTETQYF
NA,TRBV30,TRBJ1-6,TGTGCCTGGAGTGTACTTGAAAATAATTCACCCCTCCACTTT,CAWSVLENNSPLHF
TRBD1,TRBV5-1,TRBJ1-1,TGCGCCAGCAGCTTTGCGGGACAGGGAGCGAACACTGAAGCTTTCTTT,CASSFAGQGANTEAFF
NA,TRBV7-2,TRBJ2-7,TGTGCCAGCAGCTTAATCGGGTGGAATTCTGGCCTTGCCTACGAGCAGTACTTC,CASSLIGWNSGLAYEQYF
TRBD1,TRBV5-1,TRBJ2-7,TGCGCCAGCAGCGGCCGGGACAGGGGATACTACGAGCAGTACTTC,CASSGRDRGYYEQYF